Following are 11 T cell receptor beta chains from one sample sequenced in a study of beta chain features in type 1 diabetes. General study points: Shorter TCRB CDR3s, moderately but significantly so, were found in Type 1 diabetes patients in all four CD4+ subsets.

Expressed TCRB transcripts got sequenced, as all isolated RNA was reverse transcribed. TCRdb keeps only in-frame clones here, not all; method: immunoSEQ multiplex PCR. There are 600,000 or so clones in the sample; roughly an eighth occur only once, and approximately 0.039% lies in the top ten. Their antigen targets remain unknown. The specimen sequenced was naive CD4+ T cells from blood. These receptors originate from a man aged 18 to 30 with type 1 diabetes.

V usage is TRBV5-5 and J usage is TRBJ2-1; 11 bases fit TRBD1. CDR3 length: 15 residues. CDR1 is SGHKS and CDR2 is YYEKEE in the germline V gene (reference sequence). With V trimmed by 5 bases and J by 1 base, 2 bases remained unmatched. CDR3 bases: TGTGCCAGCAGTTGGGACAGGGGGTCCTACAATGAGCAGTTCTTC. The encoded protein is CASSWDRGSYNEQFF.

The rearrangement links TRBV27 to TRBJ2-5; no clear D gene. CDR1 and CDR2 from the germline V gene are MNHEY and SMNVEV (reference sequence). V was shortened by 8 bases and J by 7 bases, with 23 bases between the two germline ends. The CDR3 length is 15 residues. CDR3 coding DNA: TGTGCCAGCTCTTCTGCCGGGCTGTCGCTCAGGACCCAGTACTTC. It encodes CASSSAGLSLRTQYF.

The chain carries TRBV12-5 and TRBJ1-5, with 8 bases lining up with TRBD1. With V trimmed by 3 bases and J by 4 bases, 8 bases remained unmatched. The CDR3 has 16 residues. Germline assignment: CDR1 LGHNT and CDR2 FRNRAP. The CDR3 DNA follows: TGTGCTAGTGGTTTACCCTATCAGGGGGCAAATCAGCCCCAGCATTTT. Its translation is CASGLPYQGANQPQHF.

The rearrangement joins TRBV4-2 to TRBJ1-5; a weak D match, TRBD1 (5 bases). The CDR3 contains 15 residues. Germline CDR1 LGHNA, CDR2 YNFKEQ. The ends were cut back, 4 bases at V and 0 bases at J, with 10 bases in the middle. CDR3 protein: CASSLQEDSNQPQHF. In nucleotides, the CDR3 is TGTGCCAGCAGCCTACAGGAGGATAGCAATCAGCCCCAGCATTTT.

The chain links TRBV5-1 to TRBJ2-5; a weak D match, TRBD1 (6 bases). The CDR3 totals 13 residues. Germline CDR1 SGHRS, CDR2 YFSETQ. V shed 4 bases and J shed 3 bases, with 10 bases lying between them. The CDR3 reads CASSTGQKETQYF. Written as DNA, the CDR3 is TGCGCCAGCAGCACCGGACAGAAAGAGACCCAGTACTTC.

This chain joins TRBV6-5 and TRBJ2-1; no definite D call. Germline V gene sequence: CDR1 MNHEY, CDR2 SVGAGI. V lost 0 bases to trimming and J lost 15 bases, with 12 bases between them. The CDR3 has 12 amino acids. This chain's CDR3 is CASSYSGGQVFF. For the CDR3, the DNA is TGTGCCAGCAGTTACTCCGGTGGGCAGGTGTTCTTC.

The V call is TRBV18, the J call TRBJ2-7; 9 bases map to TRBD2. Germline CDR1 and CDR2: KGHSH and LQKENI. The V gene end was trimmed by 3 bases and the J gene end by 7 bases; junction bases not matched to a gene: 10. CDR3 size: 15 residues. The chain's CDR3 is CASSPGAGGLGEQYF. DNA for the CDR3: TGTGCCAGCTCACCGGGAGCGGGAGGCTTGGGGGAGCAGTACTTC.

The chain recombines TRBV19 with TRBJ2-7; D may match TRBD1 or TRBD2 (5 bases each). This CDR3 spans 12 amino acids. Germline loops: CDR1 LNHDA, CDR2 SQIVND (reference sequence). Trimming cost V 7 bases and J 12 bases, with 19 bases left between them. The CDR3 region has the DNA TGTGCCAGTACTAACCAAACGGGACCCTGGTACTTC. It yields the protein CASTNQTGPWYF.

This chain connects TRBV7-3 to TRBJ1-2; no clear D. Trimming took 7 bases from V and 5 from J, leaving 20 bases between them. Germline CDR1 is SGHTA and CDR2 is FQGTGA. CDR3 size: 15 residues. CDR3 DNA: TGTGCCAGCACCCTAGACCCGGGAACTCGATATGGCTACACCTTC. Translation: CASTLDPGTRYGYTF.

This clone has a handful of counts. The gene calls are TRBV11-2 and TRBJ2-2; D unclear. The CDR3 contains 16 residues. Trimming took 3 bases from V and 4 from J, leaving 15 bases between them. The germline V gene encodes CDR1 SGHAT and CDR2 FQNNGV. CDR3 coding DNA: TGTGCCAGCAGCTTGCCGGATTGGTATAGCACCGGGGAGCTGTTTTTT. As protein: CASSLPDWYSTGELFF.

The V call is TRBV2, the J call TRBJ1-1; D unclear. There are 12 residues in the CDR3. Germline CDR1 is SNHLY and CDR2 is FYNNEI. V was cut by 9 bases and J by 4 bases, with 12 bases left in between. Here the CDR3 DNA reads TGTGCCAGACGAAGGGAGGGCACTGAAGCTTTCTTT. Amino acids: CARRREGTEAFF.